The clone carrying this TCR beta chain was detected many times. The data were obtained in a study of spatial heterogeneity in lung cancer. Study overall: The library had UMIs, and each TCR and UMI pair averaged more than ten raw reads.

MiXCR was run by TCRdb on the 5' RACE reads, yielding one entry per CDR3 protein. Counted here are about 23,000 distinct CDR3 sequences, approximately 4.6% occurring once; the ten biggest clones make up 5.2%. Looked up from germline, CDR1 is DFQATT and CDR2 is SNEGSKA (reference sequence). The CDR3 runs 15 residues. J was trimmed by 7 bases and V by 0 bases; bases with no gene match: 6. Time point reported: sample taken at primary tumor resection. Samples were obtained from 70 or so donors, all untreated early-stage non-small cell lung cancer patients. Sequencing of whole RNA from tumor, nontumor lung or frozen PBMC involved no sorting.

The origin of this receptor is a male donor with early-stage non-small cell lung cancer. Material: PBMCs, obtained at surgery. This chain joins TRBV20-1 and TRBJ2-5, with 12 bases fitting TRBD2. The CDR3 loop reads CSARDGTSGPGTQYF. The CDR3, as DNA: TGCAGTGCTAGAGATGGGACTAGCGGGCCCGGGACCCAGTACTTC.